This TCR beta chain was identified in a study of blood T cell repertoires in COVID-19. Across the study: COVID-19 samples, acute and convalescent, were from the United States, Italy and Spain. T cells, B-cell-depleted T cells, or PBMCs supplied cDNA or gDNA.

The CDR3 contains 15 residues. Germline V gives CDR1 KGHSH, CDR2 LQKENI. Trimming shortened V by 3 bases and J by 3 bases, and 12 bases separated the two germline ends. In the authors' methods: Amplification of reference gene primers was used by the study to estimate nucleated cell counts. The repertoire was sequenced with immunoSEQ multiplex PCR; TCRdb's copy has only in-frame clones and lacks some. V and J calls and clone size come straight from that table; D and trimming were deduced from the DNA. The table shows 85,000 to 120,000 clones, with approximately 80% occurring only once. Sequencing was performed on peripheral blood. The TCR originated in a human donor in a cohort sampled during active COVID-19. The V call is TRBV18, the J call TRBJ2-1, with D maybe TRBD2 (5 bases). CDR3 residues: CASSPGNARYNEQFF. CDR3 in DNA: TGTGCCAGCTCACCCGGGAACGCTCGCTACAATGAGCAGTTCTTC.